The rows below give T cell receptor beta chains drawn from one sample of a study of blood T cell repertoires in COVID-19. Profiling relied on immunoSEQ multiplex PCR, and the TCRdb table lists in-frame clones only, not all of them. The table has about 240,000 clones, approximately 84% seen once; the top ten hold roughly 3.3%. Sample: PBMCs or T cells enriched from blood (not recorded which). The source is a woman aged 40-49 years with acute COVID-19. Both conserved end residues are part of each CDR3. The D gene is left open where the match is weak. For some rows the clone size is stated as once, few or many, or as a class when expanded; others skip it.

TRBJ1-2 NA TRBV7-8 NA TGTGCCAGCAGTCTACCATACGCTGGCTACACCTTC CASSLPYAGYTF
TRBJ1-5 NA TRBV30 TRBD1 TGTGCCTGGAGTAAGAAGACAGGGCCCTTCGGGCAGCCCCAGCATTTT CAWSKKTGPFGQPQHF
TRBJ1-5 once TRBV28 NA TGTGCCACCCGACTCAACCCGAATCAGCCCCAGCATTTT CATRLNPNQPQHF
TRBJ2-7 once TRBV19 NA TGTGCCAGTAGTTCGGTTCAGGGTAAAATGTACGAGCAGTACTTC CASSSVQGKMYEQYF
TRBJ1-2 once TRBV4-1 TRBD1 TGCGCCAGCAGCCAGGGTTCGGGACAGGCCATGGGGGGCTACACCTTC CASSQGSGQAMGGYTF
TRBJ2-1 NA TRBV7-9 TRBD2 TGTGCCAGCAGCTTAGCGCTGGCTAGCGGGAGTAAGCATGAGCAGTTCTTC CASSLALASGSKHEQFF
TRBJ1-5 NA TRBV19 TRBD1 TGTGCCAGTAGTCCTCAGGGACAGTTCAATCAGCCCCAGCATTTT CASSPQGQFNQPQHF
TRBJ2-3 NA TRBV30 TRBD1 TGTGCCTGGAGTGTGGGACAGATCACAGATACGCAGTATTTT CAWSVGQITDTQYF
TRBJ1-6 NA TRBV6-5 NA TGTGCCAGCAGTTACTCTTTACCGTCAGGGTCACCCCTCCACTTT CASSYSLPSGSPLHF
TRBJ2-2 NA TRBV2 TRBD1 TGTGCCAGCAGTCACCGGACAGGGGGGACCGGGGAGCTGTTTTTT CASSHRTGGTGELFF
TRBJ2-5 NA TRBV7-6 TRBD1 TGTGCCAGCAGCTTGGGACAGGGGGTCCAAGAGACCCAGTACTTC CASSLGQGVQETQYF
TRBJ2-1 NA TRBV6-2/TRBV6-3 TRBD1 TGTGCCAGCAGCCAGGGGACAGGGGATTACAATGAGCAGTTCTTC CASSQGTGDYNEQFF
TRBJ2-1 NA TRBV25-1 TRBD1 TGTGCCAGCAGTGAACTCGACCGGGACAGGGTAGGGAATGAGCAGTTCTTC CASSELDRDRVGNEQFF
TRBJ2-3 NA TRBV3-1/TRBV3-2 NA TGTGCCAGCAGCCAAAGGGGCCCCTCTGCAAATACGCAGTATTTT CASSQRGPSANTQYF
TRBJ1-3 NA TRBV6-5 NA TGTGCCAGCAGTTCTAACTCTGGAAACACCATATATTTT CASSSNSGNTIYF
TRBJ2-5 NA TRBV9 NA TGTGCCAGCAGCTCGCCACTCCAAGAGACCCAGTACTTC CASSSPLQETQYF
TRBJ2-1 NA TRBV7-7 NA TGTGCTAGCAGCTTTTTCCGCGGGACCGGAAAAACCCAACTCTCCTACAATGAGCAGTTCTTC CASSFFRGTGKTQLSYNEQFF
TRBJ1-1 NA TRBV29-1 TRBD1 TGCAGCGTTGCCCGACAGGGTCGCACTGAAGCTTTCTTT CSVARQGRTEAFF
TRBJ2-4 once TRBV4-1 NA TGCGCCAGCAGTCCGACTGGTGGGGGGAACATTCAGTACTTC CASSPTGGGNIQYF
TRBJ1-2 NA TRBV30 NA TGTGCCTGGAGTGTACCGCACCTACCTAACTATGGCTACACCTTC CAWSVPHLPNYGYTF
TRBJ2-7 NA TRBV5-4 NA TGTGCCAGCAGCTTGGGTTTGGACACAGCCTACGAGCAGTACTTC CASSLGLDTAYEQYF
TRBJ2-1 NA TRBV5-4 TRBD2 TGTGCCAGCAGCGGGACTAGTTCCTCACTTGGTGAGCAGTTCTTC CASSGTSSSLGEQFF
TRBJ1-5 NA TRBV19 NA TGTGCCAGTAGTCTGGCAGGGGGCAATCAGCCCCAGCATTTT CASSLAGGNQPQHF
TRBJ2-7 NA TRBV11-2 TRBD1 TGTGCCAGCAGCTTAAAGGGACAGGAGACCTACGAGCAGTACTTC CASSLKGQETYEQYF
TRBJ2-1 NA TRBV11-3 NA TGTGCCAGCAGCCAGGGACACCTTTTCTACAATGAGCAGTTCTTC CASSQGHLFYNEQFF
TRBJ1-1 NA TRBV7-3 TRBD1 TGTGCCAGCAGCTTAAATGCGGGGACAGCCGAAGCTTTCTTT CASSLNAGTAEAFF
TRBJ2-7 NA TRBV6-5 TRBD2 TGTGCCAGCACCGCAAGCGGGAGCCGAGGCGAGCAGTACTTC CASTASGSRGEQYF
TRBJ1-1 NA TRBV27 TRBD1 TGTGCCAGCAGCAATACAGGGGTAACTGAAGCTTTCTTT CASSNTGVTEAFF
TRBJ1-3 NA TRBV5-5 NA TGTGCCAGCAGCTTAGGGGTGAGCTCTGGAAACACCATATATTTT CASSLGVSSGNTIYF
TRBJ2-1 NA TRBV19 TRBD2 TGTGCCAGTAGTATGGGCCGGGGACAGGCCGGACTAGCGGGAGATTTTCATGAGCAGTTCTTC CASSMGRGQAGLAGDFHEQFF
TRBJ2-1 NA TRBV3-1/TRBV3-2 TRBD1 TGTGCCAGCAGCCAAGGACAGGGTAATGAGCAGTTCTTC CASSQGQGNEQFF
TRBJ1-2 NA TRBV30 NA TGTGCCTGGAGGACGGGGGGTCACGGCTACACCTTC CAWRTGGHGYTF
TRBJ2-6 few TRBV11-3 TRBD1 TGTGCCAGCGCCAGACGGCAGGGGGATATCTCTGGGGCCAACGTCCTGACTTTC CASARRQGDISGANVLTF
TRBJ2-1 NA TRBV5-4 TRBD2 TGTGCCAGCAGCGGTAGCGGGAGTTCTTACAATGAGCAGTTCTTC CASSGSGSSYNEQFF
TRBJ2-7 NA TRBV3-1/TRBV3-2 TRBD2 TGTGCCAGCAGTCCCTCCCTCGGACTAGCGGGATACGAGCAGTACTTC CASSPSLGLAGYEQYF
TRBJ2-1 NA TRBV30 NA TGTGCCTGGAGTACCCCGGGCTACAATGAGCAGTTCTTC CAWSTPGYNEQFF
TRBJ2-1 NA TRBV7-9 NA TGTGCCAGCAGCCAGGACTACAATGAGCAGTTCTTC CASSQDYNEQFF
TRBJ2-3 NA TRBV27 TRBD2 TGTGCCAGCAGTCCCGGGAGGGGAAATACGCAGTATTTT CASSPGRGNTQYF
TRBJ1-2 NA TRBV30 NA TGTGCCTGGAGTGTATGGGGGCTGAGTGGCTACACCTTC CAWSVWGLSGYTF
TRBJ2-7 NA TRBV4-1 NA TGCGCCAGCAGCCAGCAGGGGGAGGAAACCTACGAGCAGTACTTC CASSQQGEETYEQYF
TRBJ2-1 NA TRBV12-5 TRBD2 TGTGCTAGTGGTTTGGAAATAGCGGGAGGCAATGAGCAGTTCTTC CASGLEIAGGNEQFF
TRBJ1-1 NA TRBV19 NA TGTGCCAGTAGTATAGGGGTCAGCCGGAGAGGCACTGAAGCTTTCTTT CASSIGVSRRGTEAFF
TRBJ2-5 NA TRBV12-5 TRBD1 TGTGCTAGTGGTTTGGGGGACAGCCGCCAAGAGACCCAGTACTTC CASGLGDSRQETQYF
TRBJ2-7 NA TRBV7-9 NA TGTGCCAGCAGCAGGGGGAGCGGACCCTACTACGAGCAGTACTTC CASSRGSGPYYEQYF
TRBJ1-3 NA TRBV3-1/TRBV3-2 NA TGTGCCAGCAGCCAAGATCGGGGAAACACCATATATTTT CASSQDRGNTIYF
TRBJ2-1 NA TRBV29-1 NA TGCAGCGCCTTTGAGAACTACAATGAGCAGTTCTTC CSAFENYNEQFF
TRBJ2-2 NA TRBV9 TRBD2 TGTGCCAGCAGCGCCGGACTAGCGGGAGGGAACGGGGAGCTGTTTTTT CASSAGLAGGNGELFF
TRBJ2-2 NA TRBV4-2 NA TGTGCCAGCAGCCAAGAATTGGAGGACTCCCGCGGGGAGCTGTTTTTT CASSQELEDSRGELFF
TRBJ2-3 NA TRBV4-1 NA TGCGCCAGCAGCCAAGACCCACGGGGGGCCAACACAGATACGCAGTATTTT CASSQDPRGANTDTQYF
TRBJ2-6 NA TRBV29-1 NA TGCAGCGTTGAGAGGTCCTCTGGGGCCAACGTCCTGACTTTC CSVERSSGANVLTF
TRBJ1-2 NA TRBV11-3 TRBD1 TGTGCCACCTCGTTTGACAGGGCTGATGGCTACACCTTC CATSFDRADGYTF
TRBJ1-6 once TRBV3-1/TRBV3-2 NA TGTGCCAGCAGCCAAGTTGGAGAACGGTCACCCCTCCACTTT CASSQVGERSPLHF
TRBJ1-6 NA TRBV18 NA TGTGCCAGCTCACTGCAACAGGGTGATTATAATTCACCCCTCCACTTT CASSLQQGDYNSPLHF
TRBJ1-2 few TRBV20-1 NA TGCAGTGCACGTCTGGGGAGTAGCTACACCTTC CSARLGSSYTF
TRBJ1-4 once TRBV6-5 NA TGTGCCAGCAACCCTGGGGGGACAACTAATGAAAAACTGTTTTTT CASNPGGTTNEKLFF
TRBJ2-3 NA TRBV7-2 NA TGTGCCAGCAGCTTAGTTGGCGGCTCGGGGGCAGATACGCAGTATTTT CASSLVGGSGADTQYF
TRBJ2-1 NA TRBV12-3/TRBV12-4 NA TGTGCCAGCAGTTTAGCGGCAATTCGATTCTTC CASSLAAIRFF
TRBJ1-5 NA TRBV30 NA TGTGCCTGGAACCTACAGGGCGGCAATCAGCCCCAGCATTTT CAWNLQGGNQPQHF
TRBJ2-1 NA TRBV18 TRBD2 TGTGCCAGCGGACTAGTTTATAATGAGCAGTTCTTC CASGLVYNEQFF